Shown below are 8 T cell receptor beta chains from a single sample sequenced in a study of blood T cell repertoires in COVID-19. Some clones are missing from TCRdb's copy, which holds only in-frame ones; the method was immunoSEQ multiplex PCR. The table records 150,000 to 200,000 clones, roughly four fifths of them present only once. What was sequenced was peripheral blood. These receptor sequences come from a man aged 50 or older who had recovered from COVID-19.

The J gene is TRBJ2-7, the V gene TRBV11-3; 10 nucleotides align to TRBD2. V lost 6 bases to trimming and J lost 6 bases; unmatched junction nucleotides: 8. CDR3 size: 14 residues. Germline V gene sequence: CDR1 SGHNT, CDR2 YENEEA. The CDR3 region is CASSSLAGESEQYF. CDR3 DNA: TGTGCCAGCAGTTCTCTAGCGGGAGAATCCGAGCAGTACTTC.

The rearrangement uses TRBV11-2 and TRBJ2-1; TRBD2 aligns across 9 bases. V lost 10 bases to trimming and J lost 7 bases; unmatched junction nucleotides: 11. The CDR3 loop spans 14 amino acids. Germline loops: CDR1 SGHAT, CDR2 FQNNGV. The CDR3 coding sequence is TGTGCCACTTCTACCCTAGCGGGAAGGAATGAGCAGTTCTTC. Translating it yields CATSTLAGRNEQFF.

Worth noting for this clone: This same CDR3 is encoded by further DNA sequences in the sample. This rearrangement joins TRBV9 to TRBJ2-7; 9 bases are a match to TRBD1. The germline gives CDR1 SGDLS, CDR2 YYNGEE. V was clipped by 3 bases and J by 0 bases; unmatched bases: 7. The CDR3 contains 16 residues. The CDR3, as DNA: TGTGCCAGCAGCGAGAGAGGGACAGGGAGCTCCTACGAGCAGTACTTC. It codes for CASSERGTGSSYEQYF.

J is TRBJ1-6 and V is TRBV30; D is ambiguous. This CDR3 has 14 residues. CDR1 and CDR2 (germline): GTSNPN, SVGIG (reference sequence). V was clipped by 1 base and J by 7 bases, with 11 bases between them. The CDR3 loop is CAWSGITANSPLHF. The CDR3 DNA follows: TGTGCCTGGAGTGGAATTACAGCCAATTCACCCCTCCACTTT.

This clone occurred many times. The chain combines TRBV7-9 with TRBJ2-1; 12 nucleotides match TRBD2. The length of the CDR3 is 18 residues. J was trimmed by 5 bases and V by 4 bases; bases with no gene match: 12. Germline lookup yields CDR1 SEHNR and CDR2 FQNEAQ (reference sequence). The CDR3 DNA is TGTGCCAGCAGCTCGACTAGCGGGAGAGGTCAGTCGCACAATGAGCAGTTCTTC. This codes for CASSSTSGRGQSHNEQFF.

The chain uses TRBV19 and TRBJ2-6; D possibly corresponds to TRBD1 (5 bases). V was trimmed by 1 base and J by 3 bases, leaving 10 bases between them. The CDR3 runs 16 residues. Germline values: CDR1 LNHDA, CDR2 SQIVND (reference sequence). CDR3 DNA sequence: TGTGCCAGTAGTATAGGGGGCGCGAGTGGGGCCAACGTCCTGACTTTC. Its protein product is CASSIGGASGANVLTF.

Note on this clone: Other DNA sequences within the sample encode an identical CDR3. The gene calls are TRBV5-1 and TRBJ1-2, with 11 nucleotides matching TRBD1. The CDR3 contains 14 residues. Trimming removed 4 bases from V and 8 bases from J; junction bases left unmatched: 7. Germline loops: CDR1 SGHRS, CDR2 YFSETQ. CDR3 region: CASSPDRGRDGYTF. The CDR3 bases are TGCGCCAGCAGCCCGGACAGGGGGCGCGACGGCTACACCTTC.

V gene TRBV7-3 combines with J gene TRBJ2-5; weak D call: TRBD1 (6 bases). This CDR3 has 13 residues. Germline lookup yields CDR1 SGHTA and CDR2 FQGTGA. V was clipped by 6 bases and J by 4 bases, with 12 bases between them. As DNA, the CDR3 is TGTGCCAGCAGTTTTTCCAGGGGAGAGACCCAGTACTTC. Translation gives CASSFSRGETQYF.